The T cell receptor beta chain described here comes from a study of vaccination and CD4 T cells after COVID-19. In the study overall: Convalescent donors were composed of six males and four females, of whom two were Hispanic. Those taking part got two shots of either the BNT162b2 or the mRNA-1273 vaccine. Overlapping spike peptides from SARS-CoV-2, HCoV-NL63, HCoV-OC43 and HCoV-229E served to stimulate the cells. General observations from the study: Although the median of SARS-CoV-2-reactive clonotypes rose from around 20 to 38, the change was not significant.

The assay that was used to sequence DNA from cultured CD4+ T cells was the Oncomine TCR Beta short-read assay. TCRdb processed the PCR reads anew with MiXCR; each CDR3 protein has one entry. The profile covers approximately 13,000 distinct CDR3 sequences, with roughly 50% appearing a single time and approximately 9.5% taken by the ten largest. Points on this clonotype: Its cognate antigen is unknown.

The CDR3 is made up of 16 amino acids. CDR1 and CDR2 (germline): MNHNS, SASEGT. V gave up 4 bases and J gave up 9 bases, with 19 bases separating them. Treatment reported: roughly ten-day PBMC culture with coronavirus spike peptide pools or control peptides (ViraFEST assay). The sample was CD4+ T cells from blood, cultured in vitro. The chain joins TRBV6-1 to TRBJ1-6; D might be TRBD1 (6 bases). This receptor was identified in a human donor who had recovered from COVID-19. The CDR3 sequence is CASSAPEGGRSSPLHF. DNA of the CDR3: TGTGCCAGCAGTGCCCCCGAAGGGGGGCGAAGTTCACCCCTCCACTTT.